This T cell receptor beta chain was recovered during a study of technical replicates of blood from four donors. This clone showed up just once. The assay was immunoSEQ multiplex PCR, and TCRdb's table has in-frame clones only and misses some. The sample records tens of thousands of clones, about 95% being singletons. The V gene lost 8 bases and the J gene lost 5 bases, with 9 bases spanning the gap. CDR1 is MNHEY, CDR2 SVGAGI, per germline. This CDR3 has 11 residues. Sequencing used T cells isolated from PBMCs. This clonotype was obtained from a human donor in good health. This chain joins TRBV6-5 and TRBJ1-1, with D tentatively TRBD1 (6 bases). In DNA form, the CDR3 reads TGTGCCAGCTCGAGGGGGACTGAAGCTTTCTTT. Translated, it gives CASSRGTEAFF.